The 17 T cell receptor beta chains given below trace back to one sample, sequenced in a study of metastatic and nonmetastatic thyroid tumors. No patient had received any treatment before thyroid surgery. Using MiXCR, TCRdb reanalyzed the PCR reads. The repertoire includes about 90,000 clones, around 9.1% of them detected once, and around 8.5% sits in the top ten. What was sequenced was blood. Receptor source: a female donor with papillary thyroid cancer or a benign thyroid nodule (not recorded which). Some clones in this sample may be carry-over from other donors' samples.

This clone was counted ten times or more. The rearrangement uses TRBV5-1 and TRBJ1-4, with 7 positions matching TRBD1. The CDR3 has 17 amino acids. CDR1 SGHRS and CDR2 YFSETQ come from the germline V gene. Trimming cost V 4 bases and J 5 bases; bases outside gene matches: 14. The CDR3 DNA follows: TGCGCCAGCAGCGAGCAAGGCAGGGGGTATGGGAATGAAAAACTGTTTTTT. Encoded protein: CASSEQGRGYGNEKLFF.

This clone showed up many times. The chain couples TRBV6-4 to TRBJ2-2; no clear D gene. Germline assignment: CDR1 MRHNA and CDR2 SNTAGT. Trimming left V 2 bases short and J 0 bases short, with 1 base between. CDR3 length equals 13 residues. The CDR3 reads CASSDTNTGELFF. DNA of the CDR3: TGTGCCAGCAGTGACACGAACACCGGGGAGCTGTTTTTT.

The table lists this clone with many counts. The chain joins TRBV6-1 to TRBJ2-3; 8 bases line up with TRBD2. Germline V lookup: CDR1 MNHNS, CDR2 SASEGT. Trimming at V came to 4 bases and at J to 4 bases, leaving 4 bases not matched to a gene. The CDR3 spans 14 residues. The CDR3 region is CASSVGTRADTQYF. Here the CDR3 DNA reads TGTGCCAGCAGTGTAGGGACTAGGGCAGATACGCAGTATTTT.

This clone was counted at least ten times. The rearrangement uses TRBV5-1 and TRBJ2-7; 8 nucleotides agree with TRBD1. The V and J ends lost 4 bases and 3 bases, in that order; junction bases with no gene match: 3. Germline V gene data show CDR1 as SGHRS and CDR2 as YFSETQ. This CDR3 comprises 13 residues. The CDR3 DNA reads TGCGCCAGCAGCACGGGACAGGACTACGAGCAGTACTTC. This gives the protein CASSTGQDYEQYF.

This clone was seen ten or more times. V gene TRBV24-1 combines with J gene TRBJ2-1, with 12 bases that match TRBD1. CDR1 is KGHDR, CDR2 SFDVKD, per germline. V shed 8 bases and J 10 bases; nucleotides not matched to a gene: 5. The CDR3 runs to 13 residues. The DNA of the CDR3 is TGTGCCACCACGGGACAGGGGGCTAGGGAGCAGTTCTTC. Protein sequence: CATTGQGAREQFF.

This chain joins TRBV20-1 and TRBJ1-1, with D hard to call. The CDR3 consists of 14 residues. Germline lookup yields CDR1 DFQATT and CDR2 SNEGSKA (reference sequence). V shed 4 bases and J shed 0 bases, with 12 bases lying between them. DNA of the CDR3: TGCAGTGCTAACGAGGTACAGCTGAACACTGAAGCTTTCTTT. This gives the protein CSANEVQLNTEAFF.

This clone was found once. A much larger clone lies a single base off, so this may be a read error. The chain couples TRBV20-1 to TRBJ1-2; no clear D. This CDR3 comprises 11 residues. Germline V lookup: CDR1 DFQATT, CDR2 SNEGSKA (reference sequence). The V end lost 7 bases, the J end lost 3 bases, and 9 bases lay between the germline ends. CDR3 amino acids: CSVWTDYGYTF. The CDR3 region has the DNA TGCAGTGTATGGACTGACTATGGCTACACCTTC.

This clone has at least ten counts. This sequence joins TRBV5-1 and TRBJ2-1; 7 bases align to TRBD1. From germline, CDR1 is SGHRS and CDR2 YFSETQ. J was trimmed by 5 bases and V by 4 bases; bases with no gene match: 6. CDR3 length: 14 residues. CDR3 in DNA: TGCGCCAGCAGCATCCGGGACAGCAACAATGAGCAGTTCTTC. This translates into CASSIRDSNNEQFF. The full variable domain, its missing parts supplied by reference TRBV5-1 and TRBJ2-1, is KAGVTQTPRYLIKTRGQQVTLSCSPISGHRSVSWYQQTPGQGLQFLFEYFSETQRNKGNFPGRFSGRQFSNSRSEMNVSTLELGDSALYLCASSIRDSNNEQFFGPGTRLTVL.

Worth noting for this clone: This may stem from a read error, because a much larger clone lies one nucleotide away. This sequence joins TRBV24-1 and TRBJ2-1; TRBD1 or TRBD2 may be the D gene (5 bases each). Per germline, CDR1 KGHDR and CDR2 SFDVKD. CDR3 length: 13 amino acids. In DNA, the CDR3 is TGTGCCACCACGGGACGGGGCAAGAATGTGCAGTTCTTC. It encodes CATTGRGKNVQFF.

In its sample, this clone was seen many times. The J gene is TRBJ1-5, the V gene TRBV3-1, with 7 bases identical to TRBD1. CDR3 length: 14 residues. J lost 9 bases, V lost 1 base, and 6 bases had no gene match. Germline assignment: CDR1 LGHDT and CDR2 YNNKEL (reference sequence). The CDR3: CASSQGGGESPQHF. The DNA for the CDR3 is TGTGCCAGCAGCCAAGGAGGGGGCGAATCGCCCCAGCATTTT.

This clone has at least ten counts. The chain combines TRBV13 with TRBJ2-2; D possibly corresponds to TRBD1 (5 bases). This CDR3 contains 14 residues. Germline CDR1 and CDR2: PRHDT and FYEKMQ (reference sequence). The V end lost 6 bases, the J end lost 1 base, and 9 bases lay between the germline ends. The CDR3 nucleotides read TGTGCCAGCAGTTTCAGGGTGAACACCGGGGAGCTGTTTTTT. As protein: CASSFRVNTGELFF.

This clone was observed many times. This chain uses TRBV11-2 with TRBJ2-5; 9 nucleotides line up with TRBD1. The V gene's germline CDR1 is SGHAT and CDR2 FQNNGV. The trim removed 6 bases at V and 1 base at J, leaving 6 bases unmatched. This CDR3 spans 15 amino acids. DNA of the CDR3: TGTGCCAGCAGGCCGGGACAGGGCTTCCAAGAGACCCAGTACTTC. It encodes CASRPGQGFQETQYF.

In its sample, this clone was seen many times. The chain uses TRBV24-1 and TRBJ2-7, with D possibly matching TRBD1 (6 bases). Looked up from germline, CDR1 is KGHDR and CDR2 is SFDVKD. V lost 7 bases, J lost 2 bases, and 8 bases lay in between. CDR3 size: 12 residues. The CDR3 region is CATRDRPYEQYF. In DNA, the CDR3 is TGTGCCACCAGGGACAGACCCTACGAGCAGTACTTC.

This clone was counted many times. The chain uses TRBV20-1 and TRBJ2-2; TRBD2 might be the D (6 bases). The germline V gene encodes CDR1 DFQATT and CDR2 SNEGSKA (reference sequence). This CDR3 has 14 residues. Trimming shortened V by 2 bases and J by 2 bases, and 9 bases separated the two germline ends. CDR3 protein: CSARPGLNTGELFF. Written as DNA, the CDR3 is TGCAGTGCTAGACCGGGACTCAACACCGGGGAGCTGTTTTTT.

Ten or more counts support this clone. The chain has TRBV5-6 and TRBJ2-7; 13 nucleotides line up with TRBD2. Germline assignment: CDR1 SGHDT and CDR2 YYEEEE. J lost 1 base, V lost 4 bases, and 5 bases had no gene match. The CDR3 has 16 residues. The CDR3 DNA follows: TGTGCCAGCAGCCCCCGGACTAGCGGGGGTTCCTACGAGCAGTACTTC. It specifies CASSPRTSGGSYEQYF.

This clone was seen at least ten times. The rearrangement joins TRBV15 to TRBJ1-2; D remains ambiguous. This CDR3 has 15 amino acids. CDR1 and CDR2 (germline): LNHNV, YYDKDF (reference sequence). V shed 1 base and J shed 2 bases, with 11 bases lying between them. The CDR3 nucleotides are TGTGCCACCAGCAGAGTCCGGAATCAGAACTATGGCTACACCTTC. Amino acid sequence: CATSRVRNQNYGYTF.

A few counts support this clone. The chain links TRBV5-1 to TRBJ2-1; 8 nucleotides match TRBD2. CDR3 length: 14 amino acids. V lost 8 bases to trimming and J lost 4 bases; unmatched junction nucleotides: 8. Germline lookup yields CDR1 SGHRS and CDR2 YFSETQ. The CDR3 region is CASHVAGGYNEQFF. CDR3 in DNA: TGCGCCAGTCACGTGGCGGGGGGTTACAATGAGCAGTTCTTC.